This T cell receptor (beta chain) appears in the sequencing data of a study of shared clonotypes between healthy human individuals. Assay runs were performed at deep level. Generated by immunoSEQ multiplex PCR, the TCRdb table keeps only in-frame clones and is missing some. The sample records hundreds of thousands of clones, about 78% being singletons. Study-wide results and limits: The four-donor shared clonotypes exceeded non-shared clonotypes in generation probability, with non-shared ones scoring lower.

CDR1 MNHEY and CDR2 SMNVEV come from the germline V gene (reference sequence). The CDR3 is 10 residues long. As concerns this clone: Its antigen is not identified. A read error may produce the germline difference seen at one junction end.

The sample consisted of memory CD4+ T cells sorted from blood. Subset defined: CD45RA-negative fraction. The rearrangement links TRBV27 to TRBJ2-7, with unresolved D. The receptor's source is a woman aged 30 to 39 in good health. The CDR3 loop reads CASSIPRGDF. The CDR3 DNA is TGTGCCAGCAGTATCCCGCGAGGAGACTTC.